The 28 T cell receptor beta chains presented below share a single source sample, sequenced in a study of PD-1 blockade in classical Hodgkin lymphoma. Sequencing used immunoSEQ multiplex PCR; TCRdb keeps in-frame clones, though not all of them. Among about 89,000 clones, approximately 90% were seen once, and the ten largest hold under 3.5%. This sample's time point: cycle 4 day 1 (C4D1), after 6 weeks of nivolumab. All patients relapsed after autologous stem cell transplantation, and brentuximab vedotin exposure varied. Source: peripheral blood mononuclear cells (PBMCs), taken before the fourth cycle of nivolumab. Source of these receptors: a human donor with classical Hodgkin lymphoma.

This clone came up a few times. The J gene is TRBJ1-2, the V gene TRBV7-2, with D uncertain. V was shortened by 11 bases and J by 4 bases, with 14 bases between the two germline ends. The CDR3 contains 12 residues. Germline V gives CDR1 SGHTA, CDR2 FQGNSA. The CDR3 loop is CAAGRTLYGYTF. CDR3 coding DNA: TGTGCCGCGGGTCGAACCCTCTATGGCTACACCTTC.

The V and J genes are TRBV6-6 and TRBJ1-6; no reliable D call. Trimming shortened V by 4 bases and J by 3 bases, and 4 bases separated the two germline ends. This CDR3 contains 13 residues. Germline lookup yields CDR1 MNHNY and CDR2 SVGAGI (reference sequence). The CDR3 loop reads CASSSGYNSPLHF. In nucleotides, the CDR3 is TGTGCCAGCAGTTCTGGCTATAATTCACCCCTCCACTTT.

This clone was counted between two and nine times. The chain uses TRBV28 and TRBJ1-6; the D gene is possibly TRBD1 (6 bases). CDR3 size: 15 residues. CDR1 and CDR2 from the germline V gene are MDHEN and SYDVKM. V lost 5 bases and J 8 bases, leaving 16 bases between the germline ends. CDR3 sequence: CASSAQQGPYSPLHF. The CDR3, as DNA: TGTGCCAGCAGTGCCCAACAGGGCCCCTATTCACCCCTCCACTTT.

This clone appeared once. The rearrangement uses TRBV6-1 and TRBJ2-7; 8 bases line up with TRBD1. V shed 6 bases, J shed 6 bases, and the junction held 7 bases outside the gene matches. This CDR3 contains 13 residues. Per germline, CDR1 MNHNS and CDR2 SASEGT. CDR3 amino acids: CASRARGRLEQYF. For the CDR3, the DNA is TGTGCCAGCAGGGCCAGGGGGCGTCTCGAGCAGTACTTC.

The genes are TRBV28 and TRBJ2-7, with D unclear. Looked up from germline, CDR1 is MDHEN and CDR2 is SYDVKM. The length of the CDR3 is 15 residues. Trimming stripped 4 bases from V and 0 bases from J, with 13 bases between. For the CDR3, the DNA is TGTGCCAGCAGTTCGCCGCTACGCGGCTCCTACGAGCAGTACTTC. The encoded protein is CASSSPLRGSYEQYF.

V is TRBV19 and J is TRBJ1-2, with 8 bases matching TRBD1. This CDR3 is built from 19 residues. The J segment lost 5 bases and the V segment lost 3 bases, leaving 20 bases of the junction unmatched. Germline V gene lookup returns CDR1 LNHDA and CDR2 SQIVND (reference sequence). CDR3 nucleotide sequence: TGTGCCAGTAGTATTTGGGATGTGTGGGACAGGTCGACCGGATATGGCTACACCTTC. It translates to CASSIWDVWDRSTGYGYTF.

This chain connects TRBV28 to TRBJ1-4; the D gene is possibly TRBD1 (5 bases). The germline V gene encodes CDR1 MDHEN and CDR2 SYDVKM. This CDR3 comprises 15 residues. The V and J ends lost 4 bases and 7 bases respectively, with 16 bases between them. This chain's CDR3 is CASSSWQGATEKLFF. The CDR3, as DNA: TGTGCCAGCAGTTCCTGGCAGGGAGCCACTGAAAAACTGTTTTTT.

The chain is built from TRBV27 and TRBJ2-7; unclear D gene. The CDR3 spans 11 residues. With 4 bases removed from V and 4 bases from J, the gap between germline ends came to 5 bases. Germline V gene data show CDR1 as MNHEY and CDR2 as SMNVEV (reference sequence). This chain's CDR3 is CASSSLYEQYF. The CDR3 DNA reads as TGTGCCAGCAGTTCTTTGTACGAGCAGTACTTC.

This sequence joins TRBV27 and TRBJ1-5; TRBD1 matches at 9 bases. Trimming took 3 bases from V and 6 from J; bases not matched to a gene: 3. Germline CDR1 MNHEY, CDR2 SMNVEV (reference sequence). This CDR3 comprises 14 residues. CDR3: CASSFDRGTQPQHF. Here the CDR3 DNA reads TGTGCCAGCAGTTTCGACAGGGGGACTCAGCCCCAGCATTTT.

The chain joins TRBV7-2 to TRBJ2-1; D call uncertain. V lost 5 bases, J lost 9 bases, and 14 bases lay in between. The CDR3 totals 13 residues. Germline V CDR1 and CDR2: SGHTA, FQGNSA. The CDR3 loop reads CASSTDPMSEQFF. DNA for the CDR3: TGTGCCAGCAGCACGGACCCGATGAGTGAGCAGTTCTTC.

The chain has TRBV2 and TRBJ1-5, with D possibly TRBD1 on 6 matching bases. This CDR3 is 16 amino acids long. Germline CDR1 and CDR2: SNHLY and FYNNEI. The ends were cut back, 6 bases at V and 0 bases at J, with 15 bases in the middle. CDR3 amino acids: CASSTGRGYSNQPQHF. The DNA for the CDR3 is TGTGCCAGCAGCACAGGGAGGGGTTATAGCAATCAGCCCCAGCATTTT.

The chain is built from TRBV1 and TRBJ2-3; the table's D call of TRBD2 was not tested on the DNA. TRBV1 is marked as a pseudogene. There are 14 residues in the CDR3. CDR3 sequence (DNA): TGCACCAGCAGCCGCGGGGGGGGCACAGATACGCAGTATTTT. Encoded protein: CTSSRGGGTDTQYF.

This chain uses TRBV6-5 with TRBJ1-4; unclear D gene. The CDR3 totals 12 residues. Germline-derived CDR1 and CDR2 are MNHEY and SVGAGI. Trimming shortened V by 6 bases and J by 8 bases, and 10 bases separated the two germline ends. CDR3 in DNA: TGTGCCAGCAGCTCCCTGAGAGAAAAACTGTTTTTT. Translating it yields CASSSLREKLFF.

The genes are TRBV5-1 and TRBJ1-4; no firm D call. The CDR3 covers 15 residues. The germline V gene encodes CDR1 SGHRS and CDR2 YFSETQ. V was pared by 4 bases and J by 2 bases, with 12 bases between. The CDR3 is CASSLQLGTNEKLFF. Here the CDR3 DNA reads TGCGCCAGCAGCCTGCAGTTAGGTACTAATGAAAAACTGTTTTTT.

The chain combines TRBV7-2 with TRBJ1-3; possibly TRBD1 for D (5 bases). V lost 1 base and J 4 bases, leaving 14 bases between the germline ends. The CDR3 consists of 16 residues. CDR1 and CDR2 from the germline V gene are SGHTA and FQGNSA. The CDR3 protein is CASSLGSPRGGNTIYF. The CDR3, as DNA: TGTGCCAGCAGCTTAGGAAGTCCTAGGGGCGGAAACACCATATATTTT.

CDR3 region: CASGLGGRAWETQYF. Here the CDR3 DNA reads TGTGCTAGTGGTTTGGGGGGTCGGGCTTGGGAGACCCAGTACTTC. The chain combines TRBV12-5 with TRBJ2-5, with D unresolved. Germline CDR1 and CDR2: LGHNT and FRNRAP. The CDR3 is 15 residues long. V was shortened by 1 base and J by 5 bases, with 14 bases between the two germline ends.

This clone was recorded a few times. The chain carries TRBV19 and TRBJ1-6; unclear D gene. The CDR3 extends over 13 amino acids. Trimming cost V 4 bases and J 7 bases, with 8 bases left between them. In germline, CDR1 is LNHDA, CDR2 SQIVND (reference sequence). CDR3 DNA sequence: TGTGCCAGTAGTACACGGAGGAATTCACCCCTCCACTTT. Protein product: CASSTRRNSPLHF.

The chain is built from TRBV5-6 and TRBJ2-7; 9 nucleotides match TRBD2. Germline CDR1 SGHDT, CDR2 YYEEEE. The CDR3 length is 16 residues. The V gene end was trimmed by 4 bases and the J gene end by 3 bases; junction bases not matched to a gene: 11. The CDR3 DNA sequence: TGTGCCAGCAGCCCAAGCTTTGCTAGCGGGGTCTACGAGCAGTACTTC. Translating gives CASSPSFASGVYEQYF.

The chain joins TRBV13 to TRBJ2-3; D is perhaps TRBD1 (6 bases). Germline CDR1 is PRHDT and CDR2 is FYEKMQ (reference sequence). The ends were cut back, 4 bases at V and 0 bases at J, with 14 bases in the middle. This CDR3 comprises 16 residues. The CDR3 DNA is TGTGCCAGCAGCTCCGCAGGGGACACTAGCACAGATACGCAGTATTTT. Protein product: CASSSAGDTSTDTQYF.

The chain carries TRBV19 and TRBJ2-6; 9 bases agree with TRBD2. CDR3 size: 17 residues. The J segment lost 2 bases and the V segment lost 3 bases, leaving 5 bases of the junction unmatched. The germline V gene has CDR1 LNHDA and CDR2 SQIVND (reference sequence). The CDR3 bases are TGTGCCAGTAGTATTAGTGCGGGGGGGCCTGGGGCCAACGTCCTGACTTTC. Amino acids: CASSISAGGPGANVLTF.

This chain uses TRBV6-5 with TRBJ1-5; D uncertain. Germline V gives CDR1 MNHEY, CDR2 SVGAGI. Trimming shortened V by 5 bases and J by 4 bases, and 12 bases separated the two germline ends. The length of the CDR3 is 14 residues. The CDR3, as DNA: TGTGCCAGCAGTGGTGCTGCCGGGAATCAGCCCCAGCATTTT. Translating it yields CASSGAAGNQPQHF.

The V and J genes are TRBV6-1 and TRBJ1-2; D is perhaps TRBD1 (5 bases). The CDR3 loop spans 15 amino acids. Germline V gene data show CDR1 as MNHNS and CDR2 as SASEGT. V lost 0 bases and J lost 3, with 11 bases in between. As DNA, the CDR3 is TGTGCCAGCAGTGAAGCGGGGACGGTGTACTATGGCTACACCTTC. Translated, it gives CASSEAGTVYYGYTF.

This chain joins TRBV7-6 and TRBJ2-5; D unresolved. Germline V gene lookup returns CDR1 SGHVS and CDR2 FNYEAQ. CDR3 length: 15 amino acids. V lost 1 base and J lost 1, with 10 bases in between. The CDR3 DNA follows: TGTGCCAGCAGCTTAGTAAGAGGATCCCAAGAGACCCAGTACTTC. Encoded protein: CASSLVRGSQETQYF.

The rearrangement uses TRBV30 and TRBJ2-7; TRBD1 might be the D (6 bases). The V gene's germline CDR1 is GTSNPN and CDR2 SVGIG (reference sequence). The CDR3 runs to 15 residues. V lost 4 bases and J 2 bases, leaving 18 bases between the germline ends. The CDR3 DNA follows: TGTGCCTGGAACCCTTCGACAGGACTGGCCTACGAGCAGTACTTC. This gives the protein CAWNPSTGLAYEQYF.

The chain is built from TRBV9 and TRBJ1-4, with unresolved D. Trimming stripped 4 bases from V and 5 bases from J, with 15 bases between. The germline CDR1 and CDR2 sequences are SGDLS and YYNGEE. CDR3 length: 15 residues. Here the CDR3 reads CASSSRTDPNEKLFF. In DNA form, the CDR3 reads TGTGCCAGCAGCTCTCGGACGGATCCCAATGAAAAACTGTTTTTT.

The genes are TRBV5-6 and TRBJ1-3; D ambiguous. V shed 0 bases and J shed 4 bases, with 5 bases lying between them. The CDR3 extends over 13 amino acids. CDR1 and CDR2 from the germline V gene are SGHDT and YYEEEE. Here the CDR3 reads CASSLDMGNTIYF. The CDR3 coding sequence is TGTGCCAGCAGCTTGGACATGGGAAACACCATATATTTT.

This clone was observed a few times. The CDR3: CASTSGTGGYGYTF. In DNA, the CDR3 is TGTGCCAGCACCTCCGGGACAGGAGGGTATGGCTACACCTTC. V and J are TRBV5-4 and TRBJ1-2; 8 bases are a match to TRBD1. Germline V gene sequence: CDR1 SGHNT, CDR2 YYREEE (reference sequence). V dropped 6 bases and J dropped 5; count of bases not matched to a gene: 9. The CDR3 extends over 14 amino acids. The full variable domain, with the rest looked up from reference TRBV5-4 and TRBJ1-2, is ETGVTQSPTHLIKTRGQQVTLRCSSQSGHNTVSWYQQALGQGPQFIFQYYREEENGRGNFPPRFSGLQFPNYSSELNVNALELDDSALYLCASTSGTGGYGYTFGSGTRLTVV.

J is TRBJ1-5 and V is TRBV29-1, with a weak D call TRBD1 (5 bases). This CDR3 has 13 residues. Germline V gene sequence: CDR1 SQVTM, CDR2 ANQGSEA. V lost 4 bases, J lost 3 bases, and 10 bases lay in between. The CDR3 here is CSVGGDHNQPQHF. For the CDR3, the DNA is TGCAGCGTTGGAGGGGACCACAATCAGCCCCAGCATTTT. Full variable domain (outside the CDR3, taken from reference TRBV29-1 and TRBJ1-5): SAVISQKPSRDICQRGTSLTIQCQVDSQVTMMFWYRQQPGQSLTLIATANQGSEATYESGFVIDKFPISRPNLTFSTLTVSNMSPEDSSIYLCSVGGDHNQPQHFGDGTRLSIL.